The subject of this entry is one TCR beta chain. The clone's antigen remains unknown. No qualities accompany the bases; no much larger clone lies one base away. Library construction relied on PCR. At the Johns Hopkins FTIC core, DNA from the cultured CD4+ T cells underwent TCR sequencing with the Oncomine TCR Beta short-read assay. The QIAamp micro DNA kit was used to extract genomic DNA from the cultured CD4+ T cells. Oncomine TCR Beta libraries made from cultured CD4+ T cells were pooled using unique dual indexes and sequenced on an Illumina iSeq 100. The study's own analysis went as follows. Non-productive sequences were filtered out, and CDR3s that did not start with C, did not end with F or W, or were shorter than 7 amino acids were discarded. The MANAFEST web application was used to identify antigen-specific clonotypes by comparing peptide-stimulated wells against reference wells and other culture wells. For a clone to be called positive, the clone needed an FDR below 0.05, an odds ratio above 5, and a productive frequency above 0.1% in at least two of three replicate wells. Clonotypes that were significantly expanded in both SARS-CoV-2 spike wells and at least one common cold coronavirus spike condition were defined as cross-reactive. CDR3 homology was assessed with Levenshtein distances (stringdist) and unrooted phylogenetic trees (ape) in R version 3.6.1. Using fastp at Q25 and MiXCR, TCRdb reprocessed the public reads and kept productive beta chains. Each CDR3 protein appears once, grouped with its most common genes and DNA. The V and J calls, along with clone size, are taken from TCRdb and not from the paper's own processing. This sample is represented by around 14,000 distinct CDR3 sequences; roughly half of them were singletons. In total, the top ten clones hold less than 15% of the sample.

The data belong to a study of vaccination and CD4 T cells after COVID-19 (dated by TCRdb to about 2022). For the study in its entirety: SARS-CoV-2 positivity had been established in the convalescent patients by nasal swab PCR, and mild disease was recorded in several of these patients and severe disease in one. The convalescent cohort comprised six males and four females, including two Hispanic individuals, seven Caucasians, two Asians and one multiracial person. Each participant got two doses of either the Pfizer-BioNTech BNT162b2 vaccine (n=8) or the Moderna mRNA-1273 vaccine (n=2). Post-COVID blood samples were collected from convalescent patients a median of approximately 93 days after diagnosis, with a range of roughly 30 to 170 days. Post-vaccine blood samples were obtained a median of around 74 days after the second vaccine dose, with a range of about 13 to 250 days. For stimulating the cultures, overlapping spike peptide pools were used, derived from SARS-CoV-2 as well as from the common cold coronaviruses HCoV-NL63, HCoV-OC43 and HCoV-229E. Control cultures received a CEFX viral epitope pool as the positive control, an HIV-1 Nef peptide pool as the negative control, or no peptide. In around 10 COVID-19 convalescent patients and several infection-naive healthy vaccine recipients, researchers compared the spike-specific CD4+ TCR repertoire from before mRNA vaccination with the repertoire from after. The full study reports these points: In convalescent patients, nearly all vaccine-specific clones (304 of 307) were found to be mono-reactive for SARS-CoV-2 spike rather than cross-reactive with common cold coronaviruses. The number of convalescent patients in the study was relatively small, and the study did not examine early timepoints following natural infection. Among convalescent patients, a median about 87% of the SARS-CoV-2-reactive clones seen after vaccination appeared only after vaccination, which suggests priming specific to the vaccine. The median count of SARS-CoV-2-reactive clonotypes went up from 21 after infection to 38 after vaccination, although the change was not significant.

In the paper's terms, the treatment or condition label means: approximately nine-day PBMC culture with coronavirus spike peptide pools or control peptides (ViraFEST assay). The ViraFEST assay, used in the study, expanded antigen-specific T cells with peptide pools and then identified the expanded clonotypes through TCR sequencing. Positive SARS-CoV-2 PCR tests in the convalescent patients dated from March to December 2020, before Alpha, Beta and Delta variants emerged in the United States. Each well held 2 million to 2.5 million PBMCs cultured with approximately 9.1 ug/ml peptide pools in IMDM containing roughly 4.7% human AB serum and roughly 9 IU/ml IL-2. On days 3 and 7, half of the culture medium was replaced with fresh IL-2-containing medium. After less than 12 days of culture, CD4+ T cells were isolated by negative selection using the EasySep CD4+ T cell isolation kit. Ficoll-Paque Plus gradient centrifugation was used to isolate PBMCs from whole blood, and the isolated PBMCs were then either used fresh or cryopreserved at -140C. Triplicate wells were generally used for each culture condition.

Taken from cysteine to phenylalanine, the CDR3 has 14 residues. The retained sequence is limited to the CDR3, 42 bases, with the frame set at the first base. CDR1 SGHAT and CDR2 FQNNGV were looked up in the germline V gene. Trimming at the junction amounts to 0 bases on V and 4 bases on J, and the germline ends lie 9 bases apart. The sequence is built from TRBV11-2 and TRBJ1-2; there is no confident call for the D gene. The sample consisted of CD4+ T cells from blood, cultured in vitro. The source of this sequence is a human donor who had recovered from COVID-19. The DNA sequence reads TGTGCCAGCAGCTTAGAACTGGGCCCCTATGGCTACACCTTC. Its translation is CASSLELGPYGYTF.